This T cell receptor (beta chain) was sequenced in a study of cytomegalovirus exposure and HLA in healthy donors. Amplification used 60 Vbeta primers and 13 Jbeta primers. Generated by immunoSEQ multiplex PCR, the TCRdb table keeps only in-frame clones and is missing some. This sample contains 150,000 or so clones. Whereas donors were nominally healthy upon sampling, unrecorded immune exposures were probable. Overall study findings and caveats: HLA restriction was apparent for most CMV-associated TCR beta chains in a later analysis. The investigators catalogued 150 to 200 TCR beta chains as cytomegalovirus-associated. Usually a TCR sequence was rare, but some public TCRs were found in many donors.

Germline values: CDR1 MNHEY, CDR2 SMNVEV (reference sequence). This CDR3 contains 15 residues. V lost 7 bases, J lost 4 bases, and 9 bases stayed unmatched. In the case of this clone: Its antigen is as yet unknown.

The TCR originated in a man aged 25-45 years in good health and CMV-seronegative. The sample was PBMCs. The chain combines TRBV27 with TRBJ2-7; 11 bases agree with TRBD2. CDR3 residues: CASKTSLAGGYEQYF. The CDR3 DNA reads TGTGCCAGCAAAACCTCGCTAGCGGGAGGTTACGAGCAGTACTTC.